The clone carrying this TCR beta chain was seen a single time. The data originate from a study of T cell responses to AZD1222 COVID-19 vaccine. Germline assignment: CDR1 KGHDR and CDR2 SFDVKD. The CDR3 loop spans 19 amino acids. With V trimmed by 2 bases and J by 5 bases, 8 bases remained unmatched. Assay used: immunoSEQ multiplex PCR; TCRdb lists only in-frame clones, some missing. Of 200,000 to 250,000 clones detected, less than 95% appear once; the ten largest clones hold around 1.7%. This sequence was found in an adult who received the MenACWY meningococcal vaccine as a control. Specimen: peripheral blood, collected 28 days after the second dose of the MenACWY control vaccine. V usage is TRBV24-1 and J usage is TRBJ2-2; 15 bases align to TRBD2. CDR3 DNA sequence: TGTGCCACCAGTGATTCCCCGGGACTAGCGGGGGGTACGACCGGGGAGCTGTTTTTT. Residues: CATSDSPGLAGGTTGELFF.